This T cell receptor beta chain was identified during a study of tumor-infiltrating lymphocytes in oesophageal squamous cell carcinoma. This clonotype occurred many times. CDR3 length equals 18 residues. With 0 bases removed from V and 1 base from J, the gap between germline ends came to 16 bases. TCRdb fed the PCR reads into MiXCR, producing one record per CDR3 protein. This sample has around 12,000 distinct CDR3 sequences, with roughly 51% found just once. This chain joins TRBV23-1 and TRBJ1-3; D uncertain. TRBV23-1 falls under the ORF class, with uncertain function. Material for sequencing was blood. The clonotype originates from a female donor with esophageal squamous cell carcinoma. CDR3 sequence (DNA): TGCGCCAGCAGTCAATCGTGGGAAGAGGGTCCGTCTGGAAACACCATATATTTT. It is translated as CASSQSWEEGPSGNTIYF.